This TCR beta chain was identified in a study of T-cell memory formation after mild COVID-19. Study conclusions and caveats: Shrinking CD4+ clones resided mostly in CM and EM, and CD8+ ones in EMRA. Still unconfirmed is whether the second-wave clones peaking on day 37 recognized SARS-CoV-2. Pre-infection memory contained some responding clones, which suggested that cross-reactive memory had joined.

Amplification by 5'RACE using constant-segment primers produced TCR alpha and TCR beta cDNA libraries that carried sample barcodes and UMIs. TCRdb re-derived calls from the 5' RACE reads in MiXCR, one entry per CDR3 protein. Seen here are about 470,000 distinct CDR3 sequences, approximately 23% observed once, and the top ten hold 12%. In regard to this clonotype: The antigen remains undetermined.

This CDR3 is built from 13 residues. Germline V gene sequence: CDR1 LNHDA, CDR2 SQIVND (reference sequence). V dropped 8 bases and J dropped 6; count of bases not matched to a gene: 9. The sequence was obtained from an adult woman who had mild COVID-19 (a few samples of this study predate the infection). Cell type and time point are not known. What was sequenced was PBMCs or a T cell subset sorted from them (not recorded which). This rearrangement joins TRBV19 to TRBJ1-1; TRBD1 matches 7 bases. DNA of the CDR3: TGTGCCAGTCTCTACCGACAGGGCGCTGAAGCTTTCTTT. Translating it yields CASLYRQGAEAFF.